These 11 T cell receptor beta chains came from one sample sequenced in a study of T cells in Graves' hyperthyroidism and ophthalmopathy. Amplification yielded TCR beta CDR3 regions, with RNA transcripts as the source. A set of HTBI primers served as the primers for a first-round RT-PCR of the TCR CDR3. TCRdb processed the multiplex PCR reads anew with MiXCR; each CDR3 protein has one entry. Among approximately 380,000 distinct CDR3 sequences listed, 11% to 15% were seen once. The sample consisted of blood. The receptors originated from a man aged 45-65 years with Graves' ophthalmopathy.

This clonotype was picked up a small number of times. The CDR3 reads CASRASGSNTGELFF. The CDR3 DNA is TGTGCCAGCAGGGCTAGCGGGAGTAATACCGGGGAGCTGTTTTTT. The chain joins TRBV7-9 to TRBJ2-2; 10 nucleotides line up with TRBD2. V trimming: 6 bases; J trimming: 5 bases; junction bases outside the gene matches: 6. There are 15 residues in the CDR3. Germline V gene lookup returns CDR1 SEHNR and CDR2 FQNEAQ (reference sequence).

In this sample, this clonotype turned up many times. V is TRBV3-1 and J is TRBJ1-1, with a possible D match to TRBD1 (5 bases). Trimming left V 8 bases short and J 5 bases short, with 12 bases between. CDR3 length equals 12 residues. Germline CDR1 LGHDT, CDR2 YNNKEL (reference sequence). The CDR3 loop is CASSRVGTEAFF. The CDR3 nucleotides read TGTGCCAGCTCCAGGGTTGGAACTGAAGCTTTCTTT.

In the case of this clonotype: A much larger clone differs from this one at a single base, so this may be a read error. The rearrangement uses TRBV5-1 and TRBJ1-1; D not certain. The CDR3 sequence is 13 residues long. CDR1 is SGHRS and CDR2 is YFSETQ in the germline V gene. CDR3 nucleotide sequence: TGCGCCAGCAGCTTGATGGAGAACACTGAAGCTCTCTTT. The encoded protein is CASSLMENTEALF.

There are many counts of this clonotype. The chain combines TRBV30 with TRBJ2-1, with 7 bases matching TRBD2. The junction had 7 bases not matched to a gene; V was cut back by 8 bases and J by 0 bases. The CDR3 covers 14 residues. From germline, CDR1 is GTSNPN and CDR2 SVGIG (reference sequence). For the CDR3, the DNA is TGTGCCGGCCAGCGGGGAAGCTCCTACAATGAGCAGTTCTTC. Translating it yields CAGQRGSSYNEQFF.

This clonotype has at least ten counts. The J gene is TRBJ1-2, the V gene TRBV28, with a tentative D call TRBD1 (5 bases). The ends were cut back, 11 bases at V and 0 bases at J, with 19 bases in the middle. The CDR3 sequence is 15 residues long. From germline, CDR1 is MDHEN and CDR2 SYDVKM. The CDR3, as DNA: TGTGCCGTCCAATACCGGGACGGAACTAACTATGGCTACACCTTC. This gives the protein CAVQYRDGTNYGYTF.

This clonotype came up many times. The chain recombines TRBV2 with TRBJ1-2; the D gene is possibly TRBD1 (6 bases). Germline V gives CDR1 SNHLY, CDR2 FYNNEI. Trimming stripped 6 bases from V and 2 bases from J, with 19 bases between. There are 16 residues in the CDR3. CDR3 nucleotides: TGTGCCAGCAGCTCAAGGGTCACAGGGTTGAACTATGGCTACACCTTC. Translation: CASSSRVTGLNYGYTF.

This clonotype appeared many times. The chain employs TRBV20-1 and TRBJ2-3; D might be TRBD2 (6 bases). The CDR3 contains 15 residues. The V gene lost 6 bases and the J gene lost 1 base, with 17 bases spanning the gap. Germline assignment: CDR1 DFQATT and CDR2 SNEGSKA (reference sequence). The CDR3 protein is CSATDGGAGTDTQYF. As DNA, the CDR3 is TGCAGTGCCACAGACGGGGGAGCGGGCACAGATACGCAGTATTTT.

There are many counts of this clonotype. The V and J genes are TRBV14 and TRBJ2-1, with 14 bases fitting TRBD2. Germline V lookup: CDR1 SGHDN, CDR2 FVKESK. The CDR3 runs 17 residues. The V segment lost 5 bases and the J segment 2 bases; nucleotides outside the gene matches: 5. Here the CDR3 reads CASSYRLAGGPYNEQFF. CDR3 DNA sequence: TGTGCCAGCAGCTACAGACTAGCGGGAGGGCCCTACAATGAGCAGTTCTTC.

This clonotype has only a few counts. The gene calls are TRBV4-1 and TRBJ2-1; unclear D gene. CDR1 is MGHRA and CDR2 is YSYEKL in the germline V gene. V lost 1 base and J lost 4, with 5 bases in between. There are 13 residues in the CDR3. This CDR3 is CASSQASYNEQFF. DNA for the CDR3: TGCGCCAGCAGCCAAGCATCGTACAATGAGCAGTTCTTC.

This clonotype has a count of ten or more. The rearrangement uses TRBV6-1 and TRBJ2-3, with 13 bases fitting TRBD2. Trimming took 2 bases from V and 3 from J; bases not matched to a gene: 11. Per the germline V gene, CDR1 is MNHNS and CDR2 is SASEGT. The CDR3 spans 19 residues. The CDR3: CASSERITSGRGSTDTQYF. The DNA for the CDR3 is TGTGCCAGCAGTGAACGTATTACTAGCGGGAGGGGGTCAACAGATACGCAGTATTTT.

The table lists this clonotype with many counts. CDR3 bases: TGTGCCATACGGTTGGGAAGTGGAGATGGCTACACCTTC. This gives the protein CAIRLGSGDGYTF. This sequence joins TRBV10-3 and TRBJ1-2; D gene unclear. The CDR3 runs 13 residues. Germline loops: CDR1 ENHRY, CDR2 SYGVKD. Trimming stripped 9 bases from V and 6 bases from J, with 17 bases between.